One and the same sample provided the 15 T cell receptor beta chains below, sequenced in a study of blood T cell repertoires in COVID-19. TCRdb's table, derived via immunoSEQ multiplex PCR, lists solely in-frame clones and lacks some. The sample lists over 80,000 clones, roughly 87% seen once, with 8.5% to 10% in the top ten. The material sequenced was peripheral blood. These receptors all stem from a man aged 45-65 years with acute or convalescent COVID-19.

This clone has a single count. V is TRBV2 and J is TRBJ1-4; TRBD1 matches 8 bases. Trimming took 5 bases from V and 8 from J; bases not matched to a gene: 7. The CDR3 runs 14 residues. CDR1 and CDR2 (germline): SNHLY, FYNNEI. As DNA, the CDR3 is TGTGCCAGCAGTCCGACAGGGGCTTCGGAAAAACTGTTTTTT. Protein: CASSPTGASEKLFF.

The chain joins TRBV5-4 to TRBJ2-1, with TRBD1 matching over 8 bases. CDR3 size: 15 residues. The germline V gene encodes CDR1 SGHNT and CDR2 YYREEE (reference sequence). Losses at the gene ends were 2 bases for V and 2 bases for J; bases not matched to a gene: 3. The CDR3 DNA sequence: TGTGCCAGCAGCTTAGACAGGGGCCCCTACAATGAGCAGTTCTTC. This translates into CASSLDRGPYNEQFF. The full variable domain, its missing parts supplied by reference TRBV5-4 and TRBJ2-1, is ETGVTQSPTHLIKTRGQQVTLRCSSQSGHNTVSWYQQALGQGPQFIFQYYREEENGRGNFPPRFSGLQFPNYSSELNVNALELDDSALYLCASSLDRGPYNEQFFGPGTRLTVL.

The chain's CDR3 is CASSADRVWLVDEQFF. The CDR3 region has the DNA TGTGCCAGCAGTGCGGACAGGGTTTGGCTAGTCGATGAGCAGTTCTTC. The V call is TRBV25-1, the J call TRBJ2-1, with 8 bases identical to TRBD1. With 4 bases clipped from V and 8 bases from J, the junction kept 13 bases outside the gene matches. This CDR3 contains 16 residues. The V gene's germline CDR1 is MGHDK and CDR2 SYGVNS.

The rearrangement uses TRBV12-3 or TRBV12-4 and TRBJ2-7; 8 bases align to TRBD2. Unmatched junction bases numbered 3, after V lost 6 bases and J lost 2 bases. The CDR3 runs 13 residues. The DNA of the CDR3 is TGTGCCAGCAGCGGCGGGGGGACCTACGAGCAGTACTTC. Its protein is CASSGGGTYEQYF.

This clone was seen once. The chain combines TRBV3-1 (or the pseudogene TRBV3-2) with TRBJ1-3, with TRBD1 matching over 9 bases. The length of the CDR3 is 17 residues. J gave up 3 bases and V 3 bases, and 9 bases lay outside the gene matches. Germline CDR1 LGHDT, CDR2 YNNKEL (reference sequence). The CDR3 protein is CASSHLRTGVGGNTIYF. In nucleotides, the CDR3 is TGTGCCAGCAGCCATCTCAGGACAGGGGTAGGTGGAAACACCATATATTTT.

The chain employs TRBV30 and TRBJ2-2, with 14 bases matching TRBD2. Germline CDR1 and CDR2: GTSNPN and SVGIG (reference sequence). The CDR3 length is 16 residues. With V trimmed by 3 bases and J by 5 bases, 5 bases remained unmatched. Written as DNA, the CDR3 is TGTGCCTGGAGCAGACTAGCGGGGGGGCGAACCGGGGAGCTGTTTTTT. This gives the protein CAWSRLAGGRTGELFF.

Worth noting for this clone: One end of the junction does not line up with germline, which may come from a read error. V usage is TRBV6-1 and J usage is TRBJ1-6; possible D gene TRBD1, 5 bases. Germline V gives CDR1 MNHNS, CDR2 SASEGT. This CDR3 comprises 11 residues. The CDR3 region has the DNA TGTGCCAGCAGTGAAGGCTGGGGGGTAGACTTT. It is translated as CASSEGWGVDF.

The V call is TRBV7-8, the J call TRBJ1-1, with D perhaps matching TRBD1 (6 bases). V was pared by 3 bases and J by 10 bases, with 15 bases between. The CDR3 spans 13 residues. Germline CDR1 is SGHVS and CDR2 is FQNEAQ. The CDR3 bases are TGTGCCAGCAGCTTGGGGCAGGGGTATGGAGCTTTCTTT. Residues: CASSLGQGYGAFF.

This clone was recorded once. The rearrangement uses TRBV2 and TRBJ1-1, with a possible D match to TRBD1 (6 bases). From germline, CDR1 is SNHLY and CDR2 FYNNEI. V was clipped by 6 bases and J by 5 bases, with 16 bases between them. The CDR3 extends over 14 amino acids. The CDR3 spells CASSVTGRGTEAFF. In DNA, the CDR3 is TGTGCCAGCAGCGTAACAGGGAGGGGGACTGAAGCTTTCTTT.

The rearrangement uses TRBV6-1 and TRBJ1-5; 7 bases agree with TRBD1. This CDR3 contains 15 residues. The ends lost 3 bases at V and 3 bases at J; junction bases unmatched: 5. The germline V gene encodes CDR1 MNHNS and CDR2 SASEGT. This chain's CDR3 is CASSDEDRVNQPQHF. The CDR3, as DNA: TGTGCCAGCAGTGATGAAGACAGGGTCAATCAGCCCCAGCATTTT.

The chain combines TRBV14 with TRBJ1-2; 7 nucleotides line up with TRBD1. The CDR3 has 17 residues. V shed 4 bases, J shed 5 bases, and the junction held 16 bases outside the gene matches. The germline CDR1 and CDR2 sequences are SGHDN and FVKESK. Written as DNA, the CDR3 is TGTGCCAGCAGCCCCAGGGGGACCGCCACTTTCAGTTATGGCTACACCTTC. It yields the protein CASSPRGTATFSYGYTF.

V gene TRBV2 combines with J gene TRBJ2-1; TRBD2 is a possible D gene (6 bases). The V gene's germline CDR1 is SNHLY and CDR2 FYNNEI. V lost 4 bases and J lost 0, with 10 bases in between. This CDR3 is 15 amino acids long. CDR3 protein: CASSVEGSSYNEQFF. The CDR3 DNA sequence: TGTGCCAGCAGTGTGGAGGGGAGCTCCTACAATGAGCAGTTCTTC.

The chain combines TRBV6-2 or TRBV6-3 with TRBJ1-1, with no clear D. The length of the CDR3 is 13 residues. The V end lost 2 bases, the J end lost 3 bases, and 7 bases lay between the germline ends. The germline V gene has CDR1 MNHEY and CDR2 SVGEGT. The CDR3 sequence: CASSYARDTEAFF. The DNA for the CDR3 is TGTGCCAGCAGTTACGCCCGGGACACTGAAGCTTTCTTT.

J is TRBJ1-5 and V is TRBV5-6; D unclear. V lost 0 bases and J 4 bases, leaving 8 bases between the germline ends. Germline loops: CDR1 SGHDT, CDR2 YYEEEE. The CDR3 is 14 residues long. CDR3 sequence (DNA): TGTGCCAGCAGCTTGGAAGGACTTAATCAGCCCCAGCATTTT. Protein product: CASSLEGLNQPQHF.

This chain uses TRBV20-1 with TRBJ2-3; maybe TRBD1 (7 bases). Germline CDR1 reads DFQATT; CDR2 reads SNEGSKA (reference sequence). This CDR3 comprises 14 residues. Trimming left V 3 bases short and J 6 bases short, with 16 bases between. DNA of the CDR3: TGCAGTGCTAGTCTGGGGGGACAGTCGGATACGCAGTATTTT. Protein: CSASLGGQSDTQYF.